These T cell receptor beta chains were read from a single sample in a study of blood T cell repertoires in COVID-19. Data came from immunoSEQ multiplex PCR; TCRdb stores just in-frame clones and leaves some out. The sample consists of 250,000 or so clones, more than 80% of them appearing once. The material sequenced was peripheral blood. The receptors stem from a human donor in a cohort sampled during active COVID-19. Each CDR3 is given with its conserved first and last residue. D genes are given only for firm matches. Not every row has a clone size; where given, it reads once, few, many or a size class.

abundance: once
len: 18
v_gene: TRBV4-1
d_gene: TRBD2
j_gene: TRBJ2-2
CDR3aa: CASSRSSGGFLNTGELFF
CDR3nt: TGCGCCAGCAGCCGCTCTAGCGGGGGTTTCCTTAACACCGGGGAGCTGTTTTTT

abundance: -
len: 17
v_gene: TRBV6-4
d_gene: TRBD2
j_gene: TRBJ2-2
CDR3aa: CASSRTSGGSNTGELFF
CDR3nt: TGTGCCAGCAGTCGGACTAGCGGGGGATCAAACACCGGGGAGCTGTTTTTT

abundance: -
len: 13
v_gene: TRBV7-9
d_gene: -
j_gene: TRBJ2-7
CDR3aa: CASSPDSGHEQYF
CDR3nt: TGTGCCAGCAGCCCGGATTCGGGTCATGAGCAGTACTTC

abundance: -
len: 14
v_gene: TRBV7-6
d_gene: -
j_gene: TRBJ1-3
CDR3aa: CASSPRGVENTIYF
CDR3nt: TGTGCCAGCAGCCCCCGGGGGGTGGAAAACACCATATATTTT

abundance: -
len: 16
v_gene: TRBV19
d_gene: -
j_gene: TRBJ1-5
CDR3aa: CASTRAGEWGNQPQHF
CDR3nt: TGTGCCAGTACCCGCGCGGGGGAATGGGGCAATCAGCCCCAGCATTTT

abundance: -
len: 19
v_gene: TRBV19
d_gene: -
j_gene: TRBJ2-1
CDR3aa: CASSIDLPQAPRAYNEQFF
CDR3nt: TGTGCCAGTAGTATAGACCTACCTCAGGCCCCGAGAGCCTACAATGAGCAGTTCTTC

abundance: -
len: 17
v_gene: TRBV7-2
d_gene: -
j_gene: TRBJ2-1
CDR3aa: CASSWGLMAGATNEQFF
CDR3nt: TGTGCCAGCAGCTGGGGCCTAATGGCGGGGGCGACTAATGAGCAGTTCTTC

abundance: -
len: 12
v_gene: TRBV18
d_gene: TRBD1
j_gene: TRBJ2-1
CDR3aa: CASSPIGGEQFF
CDR3nt: TGTGCCAGCTCACCGATAGGGGGCGAGCAGTTCTTC

abundance: -
len: 15
v_gene: TRBV7-9
d_gene: -
j_gene: TRBJ2-7
CDR3aa: CASSLSRQSSYEQYF
CDR3nt: TGTGCCAGCAGCTTATCGAGGCAGAGCTCCTACGAGCAGTACTTC

abundance: -
len: 15
v_gene: TRBV5-1
d_gene: TRBD1
j_gene: TRBJ1-2
CDR3aa: CASSLEQGARYGYTF
CDR3nt: TGCGCCAGCAGCTTGGAACAGGGGGCGAGGTATGGCTACACCTTC

abundance: -
len: 12
v_gene: TRBV5-1
d_gene: -
j_gene: TRBJ2-1
CDR3aa: CASSLGLGEQFF
CDR3nt: TGCGCCAGCAGCTTGGGGCTAGGTGAGCAGTTCTTC

abundance: -
len: 16
v_gene: TRBV6-5
d_gene: TRBD2
j_gene: TRBJ2-7
CDR3aa: CASSYSSGGDPYEQYF
CDR3nt: TGTGCCAGCAGTTACTCGAGCGGGGGGGACCCCTACGAGCAGTACTTC